The rows below give T cell receptor beta chains drawn from one sample of a study of T cell responses to AZD1222 COVID-19 vaccine. The protocol was immunoSEQ multiplex PCR, while the TCRdb copy is restricted to in-frame clones and leaves out a portion. The sample lists 100,000 to 150,000 clones, around 90% occurring once. Specimen: peripheral blood, collected 28 days after the second dose of the MenACWY control vaccine. These TCRs come from an adult who received the MenACWY meningococcal vaccine as a control. Both conserved end residues are part of each CDR3. A D gene is named only where the DNA matches it firmly. Not every row has a clone size; where given, it reads once, few, many or a size class.

>TRBD2|-|20|TRBV18|TRBJ2-5
TGTGCCAGCTCACCCAAACTAACAACCGAGCGGGGGGGCCTTCGGGAGACCCAGTACTTC
CASSPKLTTERGGLRETQYF
>-|-|11|TRBV3-1/TRBV3-2|TRBJ2-5
TGTGCCAGCAGCGGTTTAGAGACCCAGTACTTC
CASSGLETQYF
>-|-|15|TRBV3-1/TRBV3-2|TRBJ2-3
TGTGCCAGCAGGGACTTTGGCCTACCCACAGATACGCAGTATTTT
CASRDFGLPTDTQYF
>-|-|14|TRBV2|TRBJ1-5
TGTGCCAGCAGTGTCGGGATCAGCAATCAGCCCCAGCATTTT
CASSVGISNQPQHF
>-|once|18|TRBV14|TRBJ2-2
TGTGCCAGCAGCCAAGAGTCCATCCGGGCCTTGGGGGTGGGGGAGCTGTTTTTT
CASSQESIRALGVGELFF
>-|-|14|TRBV7-3|TRBJ2-3
TGTGCCAGCAGCCCTCTAGCGTCATCATCTCCGCAGTATTTT
CASSPLASSSPQYF
>TRBD1|-|15|TRBV6-2/TRBV6-3|TRBJ1-4
TGTGCCAGCAGTTACCGGACAGGGAAGGATGAAAAACTGTTTTTT
CASSYRTGKDEKLFF
>-|-|15|TRBV14|TRBJ1-1
TGTGCCAGCAGCCAAAATTTGTCCCCGAACACTGAAGCTTTCTTT
CASSQNLSPNTEAFF
>-|-|14|TRBV9|TRBJ1-1
TGTGCCAGCAGCGTAGGTGGCAGCAACACTGAAGCTTTCTTT
CASSVGGSNTEAFF
>-|once|15|TRBV15|TRBJ1-2
TGTGCCACCAGCAGAGAAACGAGGGGTACTTATGGCTACACCTTC
CATSRETRGTYGYTF
>-|-|15|TRBV6-5|TRBJ1-3
TGTGCCAGCAGTTATTATGCAACAGCTGGAAACACCATATATTTT
CASSYYATAGNTIYF
>-|-|12|TRBV6-2/TRBV6-3|TRBJ1-2
TGTGCCAGCAGCAATACTGGGGGAGGCTACACCTTC
CASSNTGGGYTF
>-|few|15|TRBV9|TRBJ2-1
TGTGCCAGCAGCCTCGCTGGGGACTTCGGCCCTGAGCAGTTCTTC
CASSLAGDFGPEQFF
>-|-|19|TRBV2|TRBJ1-4
TGTGCCAGCAGGTGGTCAAAACGGCAAGCAACTGAAGAGAGGGAAAAACTGTTTTTT
CASRWSKRQATEEREKLFF
>TRBD1|-|14|TRBV19|TRBJ1-1
TGTGCCAGTAGCCCGACAGGGCCGAACACTGAAGCTTTCTTT
CASSPTGPNTEAFF
>TRBD2|-|14|TRBV7-2|TRBJ2-7
TGTGCCAGCAGCCAAGCGGGAGACCGGAACGAGCAGTACTTC
CASSQAGDRNEQYF
>-|once|15|TRBV3-1/TRBV3-2|TRBJ2-1
TGTGCCAGCAGCCAAACCGGGACACCGTACAATGAGCAGTTCTTC
CASSQTGTPYNEQFF
>TRBD1|-|14|TRBV9|TRBJ2-4
TGTGCCAGCAGCGTAGCACAGGGGCGAAACATTCAGTACTTC
CASSVAQGRNIQYF
>TRBD1|-|13|TRBV5-8|TRBJ2-4
TGTGCCAGCAGCCCGGGACAGGGGTTTCGGGAGTACTTC
CASSPGQGFREYF
>TRBD1|-|18|TRBV5-1|TRBJ2-6
TGCGCCAGCAGCCCGGGACAGGGGGCGAGGGCTGGGGCCAACGTCCTGACTTTC
CASSPGQGARAGANVLTF
>-|-|14|TRBV6-4|TRBJ2-3
TGTGCCAGCAGTGAATCAGGCAACACAGATACGCAGTATTTT
CASSESGNTDTQYF
>-|-|12|TRBV2|TRBJ1-1
TGTGCCAGCGGCGTTGGACCTACTGAAGCTTTCTTT
CASGVGPTEAFF
>TRBD1|-|15|TRBV27|TRBJ1-1
TGTGCCAGCAGTGCCTACCTGACAGGGTTGGCTGAAGCTTTCTTT
CASSAYLTGLAEAFF
>-|-|16|TRBV11-2|TRBJ2-6
TGTGCCAGCAGCCCCAGCAGCGTTTATGGGGCCAACGTCCTGACTTTC
CASSPSSVYGANVLTF
>TRBD2|-|14|TRBV24-1|TRBJ2-2
TGTGCCACCAGTGATGGACTAGACACCGGGGAGCTGTTTTTT
CATSDGLDTGELFF
>TRBD1|-|12|TRBV6-5|TRBJ2-1
TGTGCCAGCAGTAACAGGGGTAATGAGCAGTTCTTC
CASSNRGNEQFF
>TRBD2|-|16|TRBV28|TRBJ2-3
TGTGCCAGCAGTCCCACCTCAGCGGGAGGATCAGATACGCAGTATTTT
CASSPTSAGGSDTQYF
>-|once|14|TRBV7-9|TRBJ1-1
TGTGCCAGCAGCTTCTTGACGGTGAACACTGAAGCTTTCTTT
CASSFLTVNTEAFF